This record covers a single T cell receptor beta chain. MiXCR was run by TCRdb on the 5' RACE reads, yielding one entry per CDR3 protein. The table lists around 320,000 distinct CDR3 sequences, roughly 8.7% of them singletons. This sample stems from a study of T cells after yellow fever vaccination. Germline-derived CDR1 and CDR2 are MDHEN and SYDVKM. V lost 4 bases and J 1 base, leaving 14 bases between the germline ends. The CDR3 is 16 residues long. The TCR sequence derives from a man aged 18 to 29 who received the YFV17D yellow fever vaccine. The sequenced sample was CD4+ T cells sorted from PBMCs, obtained 5 days after the yellow fever booster vaccination. J is TRBJ2-1 and V is TRBV28, with D perhaps matching TRBD1 (5 bases). The DNA for the CDR3 is TGTGCCAGCAGTTCCCTAGACAGCGCTTCCTACAATGAGCAGTTCTTC. It codes for CASSSLDSASYNEQFF.